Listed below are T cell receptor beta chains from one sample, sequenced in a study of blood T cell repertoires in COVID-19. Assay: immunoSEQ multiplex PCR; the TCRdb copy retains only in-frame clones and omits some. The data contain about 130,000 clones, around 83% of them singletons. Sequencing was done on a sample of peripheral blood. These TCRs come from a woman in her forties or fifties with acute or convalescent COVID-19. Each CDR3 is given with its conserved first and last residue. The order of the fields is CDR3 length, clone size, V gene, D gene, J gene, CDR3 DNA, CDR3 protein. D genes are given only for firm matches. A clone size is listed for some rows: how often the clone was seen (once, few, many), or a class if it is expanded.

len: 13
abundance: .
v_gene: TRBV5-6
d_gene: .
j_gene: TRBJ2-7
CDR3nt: TGTGCCAGCAGCTTGGGGCCAGGGGAAGAGCAGTACTTC
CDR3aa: CASSLGPGEEQYF

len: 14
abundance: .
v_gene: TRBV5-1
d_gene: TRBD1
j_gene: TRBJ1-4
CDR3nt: TGCGCCAGCAGCTCAGGGGGCCGGGGTGAAAAACTGTTTTTT
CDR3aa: CASSSGGRGEKLFF

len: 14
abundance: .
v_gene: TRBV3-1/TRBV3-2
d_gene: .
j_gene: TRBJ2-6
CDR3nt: TGTGCCAGCAGCCGACAGTCTGGGGCCAACGTCCTGACTTTC
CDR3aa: CASSRQSGANVLTF

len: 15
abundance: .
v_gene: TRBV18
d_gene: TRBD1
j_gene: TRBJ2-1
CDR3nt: TGTGCCAGCTCACTGGGACAGGGAGGGAACAATGAGCAGTTCTTC
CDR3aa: CASSLGQGGNNEQFF

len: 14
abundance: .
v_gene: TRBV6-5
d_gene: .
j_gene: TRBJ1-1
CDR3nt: TGTGCCAGCAGGTTGACCGTGGGGCCAGCTGAAGCTTTCTTT
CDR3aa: CASRLTVGPAEAFF

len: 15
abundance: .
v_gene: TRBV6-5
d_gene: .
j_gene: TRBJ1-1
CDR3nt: TGTGCCAGCATTGCAACAGCCAATTCGAACACTGAAGCTTTCTTT
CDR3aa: CASIATANSNTEAFF

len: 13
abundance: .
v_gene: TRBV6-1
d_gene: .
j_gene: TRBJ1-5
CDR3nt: TGTGCCAGCAGTGAAAGGGGTCAGCAGCCCCAGCATTTT
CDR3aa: CASSERGQQPQHF

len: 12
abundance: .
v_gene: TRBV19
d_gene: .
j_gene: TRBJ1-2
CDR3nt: TGTGCCAGTAGTATGAAGGGCCAGGGGTCTACCTTC
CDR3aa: CASSMKGQGSTF

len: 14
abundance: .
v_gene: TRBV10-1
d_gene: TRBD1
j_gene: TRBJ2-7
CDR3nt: TGCGCCAGCAAACCGGGACAGGGCTCAGGGGAGCAGTACTTC
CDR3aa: CASKPGQGSGEQYF

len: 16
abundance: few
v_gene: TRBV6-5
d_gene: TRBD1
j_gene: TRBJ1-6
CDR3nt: TGTGCCAGCAGTTCCCTACAGGGGAGAAACGGTTCACCCCTCCACTTT
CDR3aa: CASSSLQGRNGSPLHF

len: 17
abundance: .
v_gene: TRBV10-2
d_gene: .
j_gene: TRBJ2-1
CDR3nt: TGCGCCAGCAGTGGCTCACCAGGGGTCGGCTTAAACAATGAGCAGTTCTTC
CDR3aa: CASSGSPGVGLNNEQFF

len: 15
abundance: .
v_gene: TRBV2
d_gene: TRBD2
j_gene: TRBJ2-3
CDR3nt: TGTGCCAGCAGAGTAGGACTAGCGGGTACAGATACGCAGTATTTT
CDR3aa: CASRVGLAGTDTQYF

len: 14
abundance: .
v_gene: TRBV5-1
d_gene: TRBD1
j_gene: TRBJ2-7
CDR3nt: TGCGCCAGCAGCGGCCGGGACAGGGGCGAGGAGCAGTACTTC
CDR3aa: CASSGRDRGEEQYF

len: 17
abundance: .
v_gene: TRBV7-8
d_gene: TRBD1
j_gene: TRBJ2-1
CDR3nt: TGTGCCAGCAGCTTGGAAACCGGGACAGGGGCTTACAATGAGCAGTTCTTC
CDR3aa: CASSLETGTGAYNEQFF

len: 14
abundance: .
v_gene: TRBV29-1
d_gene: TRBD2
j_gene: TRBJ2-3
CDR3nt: TGCAGCGTTGAAGGACGGGGGGGCCTGAATACGCAGTATTTT
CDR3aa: CSVEGRGGLNTQYF

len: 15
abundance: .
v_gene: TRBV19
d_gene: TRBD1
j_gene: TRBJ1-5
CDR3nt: TGTGCCAGTAAGGGGGGACAGGGAGGGAATCAGCCCCAGCATTTT
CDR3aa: CASKGGQGGNQPQHF

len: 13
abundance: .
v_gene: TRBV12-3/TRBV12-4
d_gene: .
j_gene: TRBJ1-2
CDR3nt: TGTGCCAGCAGTTTACGGGGATCCTATGGCTACACCTTC
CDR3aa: CASSLRGSYGYTF

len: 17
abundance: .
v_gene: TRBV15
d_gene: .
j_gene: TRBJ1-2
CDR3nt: TGTGCCACCAGCAGAGATCCAGGCGGACTGAACTCCTATGGCTACACCTTC
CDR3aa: CATSRDPGGLNSYGYTF

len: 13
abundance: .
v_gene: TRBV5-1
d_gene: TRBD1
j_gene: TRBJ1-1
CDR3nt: TGCGCCAGCAGTACGGACAGGGTCTCTGAAGCTTTCTTT
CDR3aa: CASSTDRVSEAFF

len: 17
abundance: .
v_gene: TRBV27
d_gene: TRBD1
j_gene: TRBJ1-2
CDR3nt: TGTGCCAGCAGCCCTACTGGACAGGGAGACTTTTGGTATGGCTACACCTTC
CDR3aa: CASSPTGQGDFWYGYTF

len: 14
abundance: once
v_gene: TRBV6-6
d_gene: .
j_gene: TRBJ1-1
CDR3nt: TGTGCCAGCAGGGAGACGGGTGTGGGCACTGAAGCTTTCTTT
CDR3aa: CASRETGVGTEAFF

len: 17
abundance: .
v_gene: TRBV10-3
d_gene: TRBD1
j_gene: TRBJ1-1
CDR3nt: TGTGCCATCAGTGAGTCTTGGGCAGGGGGCACTAACACTGAAGCTTTCTTT
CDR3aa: CAISESWAGGTNTEAFF

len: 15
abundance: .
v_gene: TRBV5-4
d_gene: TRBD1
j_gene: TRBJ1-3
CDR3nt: TGTGCCAGCAGCTTGGGGCAAGGGGGCGGAAACACCATATATTTT
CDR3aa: CASSLGQGGGNTIYF

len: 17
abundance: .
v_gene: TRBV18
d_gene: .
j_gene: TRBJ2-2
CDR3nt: TGTGCCAGCTCTGGTGATGAGGGCAGAGGTGACACCGGGGAGCTGTTTTTT
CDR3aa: CASSGDEGRGDTGELFF

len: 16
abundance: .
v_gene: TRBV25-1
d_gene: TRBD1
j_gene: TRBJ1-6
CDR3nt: TGTGCCAGCAGCCCTAATGGGAGGACAGGGGCTTCACCCCTCCACTTT
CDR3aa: CASSPNGRTGASPLHF

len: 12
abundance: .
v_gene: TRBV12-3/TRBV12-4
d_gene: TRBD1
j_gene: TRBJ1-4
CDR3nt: TGTGCCAGCAGTGCAGGGGGCGTAAAACTGTTTTTT
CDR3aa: CASSAGGVKLFF

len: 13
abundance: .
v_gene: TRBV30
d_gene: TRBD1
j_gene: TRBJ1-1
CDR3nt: TGTGCCTGGAGTCAGGGGGCAAGAACTGAAGCTTTCTTT
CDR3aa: CAWSQGARTEAFF

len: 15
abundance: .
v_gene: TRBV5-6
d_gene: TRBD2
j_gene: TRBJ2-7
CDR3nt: TGTGCCAGCAGCTTATTTGGCGGGGGGGCCCTCGAGCAGTACTTC
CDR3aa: CASSLFGGGALEQYF

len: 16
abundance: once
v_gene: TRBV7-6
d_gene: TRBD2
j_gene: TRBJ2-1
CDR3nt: TGTGCCAGCAGCACCCCGGGACTAGCGGGTTACAATGAGCAGTTCTTC
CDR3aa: CASSTPGLAGYNEQFF

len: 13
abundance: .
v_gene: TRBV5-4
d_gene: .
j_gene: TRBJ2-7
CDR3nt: TGTGCCAGCAGCTTTGGGGGGGCCGGCGAGCAGTACTTC
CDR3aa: CASSFGGAGEQYF

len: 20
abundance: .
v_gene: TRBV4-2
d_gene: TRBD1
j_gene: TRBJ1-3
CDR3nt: TGTGCCAGCAGCCAAGAGGGGCGGGACAGGGGTTTATACTCTGGAAACACCATATATTTT
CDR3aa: CASSQEGRDRGLYSGNTIYF

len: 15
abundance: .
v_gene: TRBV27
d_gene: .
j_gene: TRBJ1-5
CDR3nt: TGTGCCAGCAAAAAAGGGGGAGAAAGCAATCAGCCCCAGCATTTT
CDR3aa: CASKKGGESNQPQHF

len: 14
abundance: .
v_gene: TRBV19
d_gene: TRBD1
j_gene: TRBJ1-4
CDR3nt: TGTGCCAGTAGTATTGGAGGGGGCCGTGAAAAACTGTTTTTT
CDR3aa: CASSIGGGREKLFF